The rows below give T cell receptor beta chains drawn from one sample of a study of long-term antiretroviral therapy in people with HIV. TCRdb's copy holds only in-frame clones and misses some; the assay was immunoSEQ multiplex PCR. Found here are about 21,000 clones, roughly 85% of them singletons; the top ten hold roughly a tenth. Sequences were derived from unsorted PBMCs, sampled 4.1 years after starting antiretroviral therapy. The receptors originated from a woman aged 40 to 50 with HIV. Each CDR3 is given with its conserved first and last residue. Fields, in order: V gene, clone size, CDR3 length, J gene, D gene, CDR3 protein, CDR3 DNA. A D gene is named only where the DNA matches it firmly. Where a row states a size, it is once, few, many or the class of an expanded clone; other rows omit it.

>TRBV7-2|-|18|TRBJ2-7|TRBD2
CASSPRGSGGAVTYEQYF
TGTGCCAGCAGCCCTCGTGGTAGCGGGGGGGCGGTTACCTACGAGCAGTACTTC
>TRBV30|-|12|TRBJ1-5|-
CAWSDTGQPQHF
TGTGCCTGGTCGGACACGGGCCAGCCCCAGCATTTT
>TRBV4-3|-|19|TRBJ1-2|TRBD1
CASSQSPIKQGAGDYGYTF
TGCGCCAGCAGCCAATCCCCGATCAAACAGGGGGCGGGGGACTATGGCTACACCTTC
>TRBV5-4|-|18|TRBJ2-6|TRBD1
CASSFGQEKGAGANVLTF
TGTGCCAGCAGCTTTGGACAGGAGAAGGGGGCTGGGGCCAACGTCCTGACTTTC
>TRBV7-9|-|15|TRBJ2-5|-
CASSPPLASKETQYF
TGTGCCAGCAGCCCGCCCCTAGCCAGCAAAGAGACCCAGTACTTC
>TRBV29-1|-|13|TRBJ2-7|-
CSVVDPGGGEQYF
TGCAGCGTTGTAGATCCAGGGGGGGGCGAGCAGTACTTC
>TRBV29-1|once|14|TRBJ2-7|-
CSVAGQRGWSEQYF
TGCAGCGTTGCGGGTCAGAGGGGTTGGTCCGAGCAGTACTTC
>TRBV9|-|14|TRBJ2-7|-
CASSVVPESYEQYF
TGTGCCAGCAGCGTAGTTCCGGAATCCTACGAGCAGTACTTC
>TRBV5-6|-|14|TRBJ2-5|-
CASSLTPAEETQYF
TGTGCCAGCAGCTTGACGCCGGCGGAAGAGACCCAGTACTTC
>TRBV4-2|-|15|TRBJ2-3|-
CASSRNGDSTDTQYF
TGTGCCAGCAGCCGGAACGGGGATAGCACAGATACGCAGTATTTT
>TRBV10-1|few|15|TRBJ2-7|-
CASSDPGEGTYEQYF
TGCGCCAGCAGTGACCCCGGTGAAGGGACATATGAACAGTACTTC
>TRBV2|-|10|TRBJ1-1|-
CASLNTEAFF
TGTGCCAGCCTGAACACTGAAGCTTTCTTT
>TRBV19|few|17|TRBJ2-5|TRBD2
CASSISGAGHPQETQYF
TGTGCCAGTAGTATAAGCGGGGCGGGGCACCCCCAAGAGACCCAGTACTTC
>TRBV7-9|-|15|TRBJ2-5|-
CASSLSSGPQETQYF
TGTGCCAGCAGCTTATCCAGCGGGCCCCAAGAGACCCAGTACTTC
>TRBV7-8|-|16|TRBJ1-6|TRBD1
CASSLAPGTANSPLHF
TGTGCCAGCAGCTTAGCTCCCGGGACAGCCAATTCACCCCTCCACTTT
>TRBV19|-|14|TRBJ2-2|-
CASSPGQFAGELFF
TGTGCCAGTAGCCCCGGACAGTTTGCCGGGGAGCTGTTTTTT
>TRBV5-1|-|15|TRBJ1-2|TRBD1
CASTIYRGDDYGYTF
TGCGCCAGCACAATCTACAGGGGTGACGACTATGGCTACACCTTC
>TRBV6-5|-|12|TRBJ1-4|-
CASSALGEKLFF
TGTGCCAGCAGCGCTCTGGGTGAAAAACTGTTTTTT
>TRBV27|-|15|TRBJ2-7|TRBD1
CASSRYRDSPYEQYF
TGTGCCAGCAGTAGATACCGGGACAGCCCCTACGAGCAGTACTTC